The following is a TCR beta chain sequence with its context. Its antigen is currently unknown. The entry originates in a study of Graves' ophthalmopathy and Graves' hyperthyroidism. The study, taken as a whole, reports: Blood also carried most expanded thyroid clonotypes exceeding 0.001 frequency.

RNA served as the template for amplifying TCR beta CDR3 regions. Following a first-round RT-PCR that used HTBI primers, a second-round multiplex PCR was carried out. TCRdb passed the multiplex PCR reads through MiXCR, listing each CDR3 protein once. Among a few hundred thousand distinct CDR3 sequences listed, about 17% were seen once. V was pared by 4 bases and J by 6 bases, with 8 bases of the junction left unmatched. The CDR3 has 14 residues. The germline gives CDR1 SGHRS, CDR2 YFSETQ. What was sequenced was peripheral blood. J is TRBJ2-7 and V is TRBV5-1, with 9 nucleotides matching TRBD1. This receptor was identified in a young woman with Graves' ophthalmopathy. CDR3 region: CASSDTGGSGEQYF. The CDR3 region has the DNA TGCGCCAGCAGCGACACAGGGGGCTCGGGCGAGCAGTACTTC.